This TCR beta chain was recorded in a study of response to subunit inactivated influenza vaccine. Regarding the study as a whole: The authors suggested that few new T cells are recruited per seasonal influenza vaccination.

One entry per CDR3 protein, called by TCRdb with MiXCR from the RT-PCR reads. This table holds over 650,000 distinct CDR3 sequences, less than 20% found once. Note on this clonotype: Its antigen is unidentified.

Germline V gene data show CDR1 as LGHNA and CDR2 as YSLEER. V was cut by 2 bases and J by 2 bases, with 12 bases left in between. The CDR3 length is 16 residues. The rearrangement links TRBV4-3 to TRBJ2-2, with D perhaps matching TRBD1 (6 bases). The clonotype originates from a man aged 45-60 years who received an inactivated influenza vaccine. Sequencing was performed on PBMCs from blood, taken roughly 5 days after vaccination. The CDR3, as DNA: TGCGCCAGCAGCCAATCCGGGACATTAAACACCGGGGAGCTGTTTTTT. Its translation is CASSQSGTLNTGELFF.